These 3 T cell receptor beta chains came from one sample sequenced in a study of cytomegalovirus exposure and HLA in healthy donors. The data were produced by immunoSEQ multiplex PCR, yet TCRdb's version contains in-frame clones alone and is incomplete. This sample yields fewer than 70,000 clones, of which around 95% are seen a single time; almost 6% belongs to the top ten. The specimen was PBMCs. Source of these receptors: a woman under 30 in good health and CMV-seropositive.

This rearrangement joins TRBV7-3 to TRBJ2-7; 8 nucleotides line up with TRBD1. CDR1 and CDR2 from the germline V gene are SGHTA and FQGTGA. V gave up 2 bases and J gave up 6 bases; unmatched junction bases: 6. The CDR3 loop spans 14 amino acids. As DNA, the CDR3 is TGTGCCAGCAGCTTACGTCAGGGGGCGGGCGAGCAGTACTTC. It encodes CASSLRQGAGEQYF.

This chain joins TRBV7-6 and TRBJ2-6, with D maybe TRBD1 (6 bases). The CDR3 totals 21 residues. From germline, CDR1 is SGHVS and CDR2 FNYEAQ. The V and J ends lost 2 bases and 0 bases respectively, with 23 bases between them. CDR3 sequence: CASSLNWGPDRRYSGANVLTF. Here the CDR3 DNA reads TGTGCCAGCAGCTTAAATTGGGGCCCCGACAGGCGTTACTCTGGGGCCAACGTCCTGACTTTC.

The chain is built from TRBV11-2 and TRBJ2-2; 8 nucleotides match TRBD1. Germline values: CDR1 SGHAT, CDR2 FQNNGV. The CDR3 consists of 15 residues. With 6 bases clipped from V and 5 bases from J, the junction kept 8 bases outside the gene matches. Here the CDR3 reads CASSLTGEATGELFF. As DNA, the CDR3 is TGTGCCAGCAGTCTGACAGGGGAGGCAACCGGGGAGCTGTTTTTT.